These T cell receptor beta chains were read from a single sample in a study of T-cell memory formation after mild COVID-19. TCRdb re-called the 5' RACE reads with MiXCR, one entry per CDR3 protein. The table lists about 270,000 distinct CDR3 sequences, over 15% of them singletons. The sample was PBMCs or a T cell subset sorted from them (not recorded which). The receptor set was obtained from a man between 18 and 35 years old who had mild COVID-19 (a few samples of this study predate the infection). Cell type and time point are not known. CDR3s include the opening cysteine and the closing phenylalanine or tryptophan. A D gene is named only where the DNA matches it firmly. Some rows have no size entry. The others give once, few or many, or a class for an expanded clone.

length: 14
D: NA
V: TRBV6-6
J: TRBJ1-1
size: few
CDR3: CASRYGDMNTEAFF
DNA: TGTGCCAGCAGGTACGGCGACATGAACACTGAAGCTTTCTTT

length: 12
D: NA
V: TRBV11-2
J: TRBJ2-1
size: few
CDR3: CASSLVRLGQFF
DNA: TGTGCCAGCAGCTTAGTGCGGCTTGGGCAGTTCTTC

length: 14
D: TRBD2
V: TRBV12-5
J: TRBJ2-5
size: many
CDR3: CASRASGGQETQYF
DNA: TGTGCTAGTCGGGCTAGCGGGGGTCAAGAGACCCAGTACTTC

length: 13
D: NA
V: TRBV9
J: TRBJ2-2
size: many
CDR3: CASSGGRTGELFF
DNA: TGTGCCAGCAGCGGGGGTCGGACCGGGGAGCTGTTTTTT

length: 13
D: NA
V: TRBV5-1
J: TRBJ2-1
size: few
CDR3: CASSYGQNNEQFF
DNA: TGCGCCAGCAGCTATGGCCAGAACAATGAGCAGTTCTTC

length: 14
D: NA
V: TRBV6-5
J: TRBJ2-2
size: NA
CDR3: CASSPVVMVGELFF
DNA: TGTGCCAGCAGCCCCGTAGTTATGGTCGGGGAGCTGTTTTTT

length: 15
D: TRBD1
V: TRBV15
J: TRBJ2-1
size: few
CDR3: CATSLDRGSYNEQFF
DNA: TGTGCCACCAGCCTAGACAGGGGGTCCTACAATGAGCAGTTCTTC

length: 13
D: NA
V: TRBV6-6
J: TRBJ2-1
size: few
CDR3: CASSWEDYNEQFF
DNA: TGTGCCAGCAGTTGGGAAGACTACAATGAGCAGTTCTTC

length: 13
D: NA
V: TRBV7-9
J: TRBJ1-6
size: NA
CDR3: CASSLQIDSPLHF
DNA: TGTGCCAGCAGCTTACAGATTGATTCACCCCTCCACTTT

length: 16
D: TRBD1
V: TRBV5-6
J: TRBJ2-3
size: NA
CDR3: CASSLGTGGGTDTQYF
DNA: TGTGCCAGCAGCCTCGGGACAGGGGGCGGCACAGATACGCAGTATTTT

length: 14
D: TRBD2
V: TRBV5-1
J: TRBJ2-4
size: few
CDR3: CASSLVAGENIQYF
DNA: TGCGCCAGCAGCTTGGTGGCGGGGGAAAACATTCAGTACTTC

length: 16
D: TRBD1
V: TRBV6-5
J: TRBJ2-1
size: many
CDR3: CASTPGGTGTYNEQFF
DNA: TGTGCCAGCACCCCCGGTGGGACAGGGACCTACAATGAGCAGTTCTTC

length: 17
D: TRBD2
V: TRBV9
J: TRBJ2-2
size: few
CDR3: CASSVQSGGANTGELFF
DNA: TGTGCCAGCAGCGTACAAAGCGGGGGGGCGAACACCGGGGAGCTGTTTTTT

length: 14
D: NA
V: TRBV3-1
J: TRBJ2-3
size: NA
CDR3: CASSQDLSTDTQYF
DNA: TGTGCCAGCAGCCAAGATCTGAGCACAGATACGCAGTATTTT

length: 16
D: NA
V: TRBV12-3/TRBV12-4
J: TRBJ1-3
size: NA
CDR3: CASSPVGRKAGNTIYF
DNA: TGTGCCAGCAGCCCGGTGGGCAGGAAGGCTGGAAACACCATATATTTT

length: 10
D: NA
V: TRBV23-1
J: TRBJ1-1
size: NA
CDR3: CASSLPGAFF
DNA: TGCGCCAGCAGTCTACCGGGAGCTTTCTTT

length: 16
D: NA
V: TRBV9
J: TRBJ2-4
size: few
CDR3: CASSVDPSVAKNIQYF
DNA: TGTGCCAGCAGCGTTGACCCGTCAGTAGCCAAAAACATTCAGTACTTC

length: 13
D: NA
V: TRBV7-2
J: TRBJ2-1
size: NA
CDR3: CASSLPGNNEQFF
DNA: TGTGCCAGCAGCTTACCGGGGAACAATGAGCAGTTCTTC

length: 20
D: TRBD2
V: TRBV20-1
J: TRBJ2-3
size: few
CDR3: CSASPMVGAGEIPSTDTQYF
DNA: TGCAGTGCTAGTCCGATGGTTGGAGCGGGGGAAATTCCTAGCACAGATACGCAGTATTTT

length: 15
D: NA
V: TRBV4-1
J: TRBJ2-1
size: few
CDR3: CASSQGRLRNDEQFF
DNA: TGCGCCAGCAGCCAAGGTCGCCTTCGGAACGATGAGCAGTTCTTC

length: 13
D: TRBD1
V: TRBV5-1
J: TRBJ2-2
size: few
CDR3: CASSRTGAGELFF
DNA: TGCGCCAGCAGCCGGACAGGGGCCGGGGAGCTGTTTTTT

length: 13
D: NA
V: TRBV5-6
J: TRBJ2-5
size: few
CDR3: CASTWGGPETQYF
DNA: TGTGCCAGCACCTGGGGGGGCCCAGAGACCCAGTACTTC

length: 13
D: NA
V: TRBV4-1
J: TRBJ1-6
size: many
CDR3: CASSSGPDSPLHF
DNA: TGCGCCAGCAGCAGCGGTCCAGACTCACCCCTCCACTTT

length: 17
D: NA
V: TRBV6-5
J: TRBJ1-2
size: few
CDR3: CASSYAYSTGLSYGYTF
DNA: TGTGCCAGCAGTTACGCCTACTCTACAGGACTATCCTATGGCTACACCTTC

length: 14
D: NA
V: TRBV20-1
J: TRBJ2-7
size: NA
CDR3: CSASVGGASYEQYF
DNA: TGCAGTGCTAGTGTGGGGGGGGCTTCCTACGAGCAGTACTTC

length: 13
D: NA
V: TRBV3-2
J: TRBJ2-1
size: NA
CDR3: CASSGRGRGEQFF
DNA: TGTGCCAGCAGCGGCAGGGGGCGAGGTGAGCAGTTCTTC

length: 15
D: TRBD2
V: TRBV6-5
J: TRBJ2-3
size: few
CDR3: CASSYKRGRTDTQYF
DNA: TGTGCCAGCAGTTACAAGCGGGGGCGCACAGATACGCAGTATTTT

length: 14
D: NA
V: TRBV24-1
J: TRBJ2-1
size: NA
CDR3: CATSDPDRVDEQFF
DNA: TGTGCCACCAGTGATCCTGACAGAGTGGATGAGCAGTTCTTC